The clone carrying this TCR beta chain showed up just once. This entry comes from a study of blood T cell repertoires in COVID-19. Across the whole study: There were acute and convalescent COVID-19 samples, and they came from the United States, Italy and Spain. The analysed material was cDNA or gDNA that came from T cells, B-cell-depleted T cells, or PBMCs.

Authors' methods: Estimates of nucleated cell counts were drawn from the amplification of reference gene primers. Assay used: immunoSEQ multiplex PCR; TCRdb lists only in-frame clones, some missing. V and J calls and clone size are given by that table; D and trimming were obtained from the DNA. The data hold under 200,000 clones, with 80% to 85% observed a single time. This CDR3 spans 15 amino acids. CDR1 is SGHTA and CDR2 is FQGNSA in the germline V gene. With 5 bases clipped from V and 3 bases from J, the junction kept 9 bases outside the gene matches. V is TRBV7-2 and J is TRBJ1-2; 7 nucleotides match TRBD1. The sequence derives from a human donor with acute or convalescent COVID-19. The donor label of this sample is uncertain. Material for sequencing was peripheral blood. This chain's CDR3 is CASSPGTDQHYGYTF. CDR3 in DNA: TGTGCCAGCAGCCCCGGGACAGATCAACACTATGGCTACACCTTC.